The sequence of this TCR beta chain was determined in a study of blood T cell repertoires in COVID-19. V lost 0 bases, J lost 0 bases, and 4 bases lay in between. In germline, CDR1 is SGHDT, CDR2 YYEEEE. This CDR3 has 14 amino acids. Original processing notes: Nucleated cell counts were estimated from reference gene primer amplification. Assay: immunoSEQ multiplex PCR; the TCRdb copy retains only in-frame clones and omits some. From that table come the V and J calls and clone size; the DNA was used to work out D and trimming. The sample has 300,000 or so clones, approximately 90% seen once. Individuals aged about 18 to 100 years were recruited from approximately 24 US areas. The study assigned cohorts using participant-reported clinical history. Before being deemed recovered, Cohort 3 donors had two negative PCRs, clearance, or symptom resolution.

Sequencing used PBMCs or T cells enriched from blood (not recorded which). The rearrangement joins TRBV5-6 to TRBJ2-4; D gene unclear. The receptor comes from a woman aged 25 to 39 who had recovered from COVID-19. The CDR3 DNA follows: TGTGCCAGCAGCTTGGGGCTAGCCAAAAACATTCAGTACTTC. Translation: CASSLGLAKNIQYF.